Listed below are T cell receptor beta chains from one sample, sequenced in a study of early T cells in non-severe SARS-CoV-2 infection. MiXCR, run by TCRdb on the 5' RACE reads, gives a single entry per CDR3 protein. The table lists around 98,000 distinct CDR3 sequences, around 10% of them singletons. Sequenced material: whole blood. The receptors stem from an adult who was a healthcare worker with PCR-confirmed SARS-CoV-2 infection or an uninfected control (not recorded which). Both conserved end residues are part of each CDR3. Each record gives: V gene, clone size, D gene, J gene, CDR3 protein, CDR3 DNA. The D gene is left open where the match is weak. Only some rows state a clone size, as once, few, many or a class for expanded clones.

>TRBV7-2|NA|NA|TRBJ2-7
CASSLGWGAEQYF
TGTGCCAGCAGCTTAGGTTGGGGGGCGGAGCAGTACTTC
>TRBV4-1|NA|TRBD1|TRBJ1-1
CASSLRWTGESTEAFF
TGCGCCAGCAGCCTCAGATGGACAGGGGAGTCCACTGAAGCTTTCTTT
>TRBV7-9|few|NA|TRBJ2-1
CASSQGSNEQFF
TGTGCCAGCAGCCAGGGCAGTAACGAGCAGTTCTTC
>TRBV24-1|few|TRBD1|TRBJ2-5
CATSDLGDRVETQYF
TGTGCCACCAGTGATTTGGGGGACAGGGTGGAGACCCAGTACTTC
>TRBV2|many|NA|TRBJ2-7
CASTPAALSYEQYF
TGTGCCAGCACTCCGGCGGCACTCTCCTACGAGCAGTACTTC
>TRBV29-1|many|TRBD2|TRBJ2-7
CSVVAWGLPTYEQYF
TGCAGCGTTGTCGCTTGGGGACTACCAACCTACGAGCAGTACTTC
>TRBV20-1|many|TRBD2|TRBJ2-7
CSARFSGGAGEQYF
TGCAGTGCTAGATTTAGCGGGGGGGCCGGCGAGCAGTACTTC
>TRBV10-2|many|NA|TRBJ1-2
CASSESKERIYGYTF
TGCGCCAGCAGTGAGTCGAAGGAGAGGATCTATGGCTACACCTTC
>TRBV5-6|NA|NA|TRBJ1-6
CASSLGERSSPLHF
TGTGCCAGCAGCCTTGGGGAAAGGAGCTCACCCCTCCACTTT
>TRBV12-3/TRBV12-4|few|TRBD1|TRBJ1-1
CASRGQDLRNTEAFF
TGTGCCAGCAGAGGACAGGACCTAAGGAACACTGAAGCTTTCTTT
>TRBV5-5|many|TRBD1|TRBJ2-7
CASSPRDRGGEQYF
TGTGCCAGCAGCCCCCGGGACAGGGGAGGTGAGCAGTACTTC
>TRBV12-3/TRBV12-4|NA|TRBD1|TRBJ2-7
CASSPRDRGLYEQYF
TGTGCCAGCAGTCCGAGGGACAGGGGACTCTACGAGCAGTACTTC
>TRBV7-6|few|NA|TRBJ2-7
CASSLGELDTVTYEQYF
TGTGCCAGCAGCTTAGGGGAGCTGGACACCGTGACCTACGAGCAGTACTTC
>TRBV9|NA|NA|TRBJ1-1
CASSVGQATRNTEAFF
TGTGCCAGCAGCGTAGGACAGGCTACCAGGAACACTGAAGCTTTCTTT
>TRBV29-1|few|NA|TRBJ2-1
CSVEIPSLNEQFF
TGCAGCGTTGAAATCCCCTCCCTTAATGAGCAGTTCTTC
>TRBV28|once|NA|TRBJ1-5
CASRIPPGNQPQHF
TGTGCCAGCAGGATTCCACCGGGAAATCAGCCCCAGCATTTT
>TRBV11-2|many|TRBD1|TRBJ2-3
CASSLVQGRTDTQYF
TGTGCCAGCAGCTTAGTACAGGGGCGCACAGATACGCAGTATTTT
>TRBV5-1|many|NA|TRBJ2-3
CASSPHTDTQYF
TGCGCCAGCAGCCCGCACACAGATACGCAGTATTTT
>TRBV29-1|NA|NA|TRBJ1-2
CSATGNYGYTF
TGCAGCGCGACAGGAAACTATGGCTACACCTTC
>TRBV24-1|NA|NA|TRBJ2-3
CATSDRAGTDTQYF
TGTGCCACCAGTGACAGGGCCGGCACAGATACGCAGTATTTT
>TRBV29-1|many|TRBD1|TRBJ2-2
CSVADRGFTGELFF
TGCAGCGTGGCGGACAGGGGATTCACCGGGGAGCTGTTTTTT
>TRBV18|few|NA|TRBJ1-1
CASSQAGPLNTEAFF
TGTGCCAGCTCACAGGCAGGGCCTCTGAACACTGAAGCTTTCTTT
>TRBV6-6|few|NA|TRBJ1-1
CASSYSAGVSEAFF
TGTGCCAGCAGTTACTCGGCAGGGGTCTCTGAAGCTTTCTTT
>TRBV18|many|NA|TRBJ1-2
CASSPMPLGYGYTF
TGTGCCAGCTCACCGATGCCCCTGGGGTATGGCTACACCTTC
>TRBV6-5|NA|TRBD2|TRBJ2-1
CASSYGSGFSYNEQFF
TGTGCCAGCAGTTATGGTAGCGGGTTTTCCTACAATGAGCAGTTCTTC
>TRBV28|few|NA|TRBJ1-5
CASRTGHRNQPQHF
TGTGCCAGCAGAACGGGGCATCGCAATCAGCCCCAGCATTTT
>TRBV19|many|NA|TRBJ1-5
CASSSAGSNQPQHF
TGTGCCAGTAGTTCGGCAGGTAGCAATCAGCCCCAGCATTTT
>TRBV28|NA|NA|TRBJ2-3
CASSFGADTQYF
TGTGCCAGCAGTTTCGGGGCAGATACGCAGTATTTT
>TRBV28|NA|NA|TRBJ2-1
CASGANNEQFF
TGTGCCAGCGGGGCGAACAATGAGCAGTTCTTC
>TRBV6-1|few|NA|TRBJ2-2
CASSARSANTGELFF
TGTGCCAGCAGTGCTCGTAGCGCGAACACCGGGGAGCTGTTTTTT
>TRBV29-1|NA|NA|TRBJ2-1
CSVSVRSEQFF
TGCAGCGTTTCAGTACGGAGTGAGCAGTTCTTC
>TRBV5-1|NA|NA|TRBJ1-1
CASGLGLIQNTEAFF
TGCGCCAGCGGCTTGGGTCTAATTCAGAACACTGAAGCTTTCTTT
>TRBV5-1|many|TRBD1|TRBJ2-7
CASSLGQGQYYNEQYF
TGCGCCAGCAGCTTGGGGCAGGGACAGTACTACAACGAGCAGTACTTC
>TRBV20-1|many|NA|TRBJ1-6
CSARVTASSPLHF
TGCAGTGCTAGAGTGACAGCGTCTTCACCCCTCCACTTT
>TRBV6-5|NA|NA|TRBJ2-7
CASSRQAGGAYEQYF
TGTGCCAGCAGTAGACAGGCCGGAGGGGCCTACGAGCAGTACTTC
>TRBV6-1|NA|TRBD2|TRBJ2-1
CASLAGAINEQFF
TGTGCCAGCCTGGCGGGAGCGATCAATGAGCAGTTCTTC
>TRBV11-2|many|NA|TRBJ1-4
CASGGGLGEKLFF
TGTGCCAGCGGAGGGGGGCTCGGTGAAAAACTGTTTTTT
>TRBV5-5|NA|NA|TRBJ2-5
CASSSSGHQETQYF
TGTGCCAGCAGCTCGAGCGGGCATCAAGAGACCCAGTACTTC
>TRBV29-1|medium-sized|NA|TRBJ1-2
CSVEYRTPVYGYTF
TGCAGCGTTGAGTACCGGACACCGGTATATGGCTACACCTTC
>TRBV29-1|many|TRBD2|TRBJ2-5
CSVRPGGETQYF
TGCAGCGTTAGGCCGGGAGGAGAGACCCAGTACTTC
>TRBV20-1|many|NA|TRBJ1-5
CSAPPGAGSNQPQHF
TGCAGTGCCCCCCCGGGGGCCGGTAGCAATCAGCCCCAGCATTTT
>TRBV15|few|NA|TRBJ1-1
CATSRGGAWGNAEAFF
TGTGCCACCAGCAGAGGAGGGGCCTGGGGGAACGCTGAAGCTTTCTTT
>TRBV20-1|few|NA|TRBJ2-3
CSARDHSLGRPSTDTQFF
TGCAGTGCTAGAGACCACTCGCTAGGTCGGCCTAGCACAGATACGCAGTTTTTT
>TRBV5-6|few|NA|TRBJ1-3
CASSFATGDSVSGNTIYF
TGTGCCAGCAGCTTCGCGACTGGGGACTCCGTCTCTGGAAACACCATATATTTT
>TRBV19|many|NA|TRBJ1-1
CASSIRWTEAFF
TGTGCCAGTAGTATTCGGTGGACTGAAGCTTTCTTT
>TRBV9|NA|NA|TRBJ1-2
CASSWTDPYGYTF
TGTGCCAGCAGCTGGACGGACCCCTATGGCTACACCTTC
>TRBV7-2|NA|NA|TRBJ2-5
CASSFRDQETQYF
TGTGCCAGCAGCTTCAGAGACCAAGAGACCCAGTACTTC
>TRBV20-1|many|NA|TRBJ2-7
CSARTKRYEQYF
TGCAGTGCTAGGACTAAACGCTACGAGCAGTACTTC
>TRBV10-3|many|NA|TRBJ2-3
CASGLSGSTDTQYF
TGTGCCTCCGGACTAAGCGGGAGCACAGATACGCAGTATTTT
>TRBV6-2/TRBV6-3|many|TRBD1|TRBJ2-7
CASRSGTGVRYEQYF
TGTGCCAGCAGATCCGGGACAGGGGTTCGCTACGAGCAGTACTTC
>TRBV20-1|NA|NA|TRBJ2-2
CSARDPRDATGELFF
TGCAGTGCTAGAGATCCCCGGGACGCCACCGGGGAGCTGTTTTTT
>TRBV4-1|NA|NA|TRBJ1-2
CASSQGSGNNYGYTF
TGCGCCAGCAGCCAAGGCTCAGGGAATAACTATGGCTACACCTTC
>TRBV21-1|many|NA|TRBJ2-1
CASSSRHEQFF
TGTGCCAGCAGCAGCAGGCATGAGCAGTTCTTC
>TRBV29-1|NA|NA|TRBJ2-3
CSVMGKKRSTDTQYF
TGCAGCGTTATGGGGAAAAAGCGGAGCACAGATACGCAGTATTTT